What follows are 10 T cell receptor beta chains derived from one specimen sequenced in a study of T cell responses to AZD1222 COVID-19 vaccine. The protocol was immunoSEQ multiplex PCR, while the TCRdb copy is restricted to in-frame clones and leaves out a portion. The table shows about 56,000 clones, with roughly 88% occurring only once. Sequencing used peripheral blood, obtained on day 0 of AZD1222 vaccination. Every receptor here comes from an adult in good health.

The chain has TRBV19 and TRBJ1-1; D possibly corresponds to TRBD1 (6 bases). This CDR3 is built from 16 residues. Germline-derived CDR1 and CDR2 are LNHDA and SQIVND (reference sequence). Trimming shortened V by 3 bases and J by 0 bases, and 14 bases separated the two germline ends. The CDR3 region has the DNA TGTGCCAGTAGTATTTTGGGCAGGGGAATGAACACTGAAGCTTTCTTT. Translating gives CASSILGRGMNTEAFF.

The chain uses TRBV4-2 and TRBJ2-1; tentatively, D is TRBD1 (6 bases). The CDR3 loop spans 18 amino acids. V lost 0 bases to trimming and J lost 2 bases, with 17 bases between them. In germline, CDR1 is LGHNA, CDR2 YNFKEQ. The CDR3 here is CASSQELLDSYTYNEQFF. The CDR3 DNA is TGTGCCAGCAGCCAAGAACTCCTGGACAGCTACACCTACAATGAGCAGTTCTTC.

The chain joins TRBV6-1 to TRBJ1-5, with D uncertain. Germline V lookup: CDR1 MNHNS, CDR2 SASEGT. This CDR3 is built from 13 residues. Between the trimmed V and J ends, which lost 3 bases and 10 bases, there was a span of 13 bases. Here the CDR3 DNA reads TGTGCCAGCAGTGAGAGACCGCCCCGACCCCAGCATTTT. Its protein product is CASSERPPRPQHF.

The chain is built from TRBV6-5 and TRBJ2-7; tentatively, D is TRBD2 (6 bases). Germline values: CDR1 MNHEY, CDR2 SVGAGI. This CDR3 region has 13 residues. V was pared by 7 bases and J by 6 bases, with 16 bases between. The CDR3 nucleotides read TGTGCCAGCATCTCAACGGGGAGGTTCGAGCAGTACTTC. It specifies CASISTGRFEQYF.

The sample holds one count of this clone. The genes are TRBV9 and TRBJ1-4; 7 bases align to TRBD1. Looked up from germline, CDR1 is SGDLS and CDR2 is YYNGEE. The V segment lost 4 bases and the J segment 2 bases; nucleotides outside the gene matches: 8. This CDR3 has 16 residues. The CDR3: CASSLQTGTTNEKLFF. Written as DNA, the CDR3 is TGTGCCAGCAGCTTACAGACAGGGACCACTAATGAAAAACTGTTTTTT.

V is TRBV7-9 and J is TRBJ2-1; TRBD2 matches at 9 bases. V lost 5 bases, J lost 10 bases, and 6 bases stayed unmatched. There are 13 residues in the CDR3. CDR1 and CDR2 (germline): SEHNR, FQNEAQ (reference sequence). Here the CDR3 DNA reads TGTGCCAGCAGCCCGGGACTAGCAGGGGAGCAGTTCTTC. It yields the protein CASSPGLAGEQFF.

The V and J genes are TRBV12-1 and TRBJ1-5; no check of the table's D call, TRBD1, against the DNA was made. TRBV12-1 is recorded as a pseudogene. The CDR3 covers 15 residues. CDR3 sequence (DNA): TGTGCCAGCAGGGTGGACAGGGACCTCCCTCAGCCCCAGCATTTT. It specifies CASRVDRDLPQPQHF.

The rearrangement links TRBV2 to TRBJ2-3, with D perhaps being TRBD1 or TRBD2 (5 bases each). The V end lost 4 bases, the J end lost 5 bases, and 16 bases lay between the germline ends. The CDR3 has 15 residues. The germline gives CDR1 SNHLY, CDR2 FYNNEI. CDR3 bases: TGTGCCAGCAGTGCCCGGACTGCTAGGGGAGATACGCAGTATTTT. Translating gives CASSARTARGDTQYF. Together with reference TRBV2 and TRBJ2-3, the CDR3 gives the full variable domain: EPEVTQTPSHQVTQMGQEVILRCVPISNHLYFYWYRQILGQKVEFLVSFYNNEISEKSEIFDDQFSVERPDGSNFTLKIRSTKLEDSAMYFCASSARTARGDTQYFGPGTRLTVL.

The chain has TRBV9 and TRBJ2-2; D is unclear. The germline CDR1 and CDR2 sequences are SGDLS and YYNGEE. Trimming shortened V by 4 bases and J by 0 bases, and 10 bases separated the two germline ends. The CDR3 spans 15 residues. The CDR3 DNA is TGTGCCAGCAGCCCCTCCGGAGCGAACACCGGGGAGCTGTTTTTT. Translated, it gives CASSPSGANTGELFF.

The chain joins TRBV25-1 to TRBJ1-1; unclear D gene. The V and J ends lost 5 bases and 1 base respectively, with 8 bases between them. CDR1 MGHDK and CDR2 SYGVNS come from the germline V gene. This CDR3 is built from 13 residues. CDR3 loop: CASSTAQNTEAFF. The CDR3 nucleotides are TGTGCCAGCAGTACAGCACAGAACACTGAAGCTTTCTTT.